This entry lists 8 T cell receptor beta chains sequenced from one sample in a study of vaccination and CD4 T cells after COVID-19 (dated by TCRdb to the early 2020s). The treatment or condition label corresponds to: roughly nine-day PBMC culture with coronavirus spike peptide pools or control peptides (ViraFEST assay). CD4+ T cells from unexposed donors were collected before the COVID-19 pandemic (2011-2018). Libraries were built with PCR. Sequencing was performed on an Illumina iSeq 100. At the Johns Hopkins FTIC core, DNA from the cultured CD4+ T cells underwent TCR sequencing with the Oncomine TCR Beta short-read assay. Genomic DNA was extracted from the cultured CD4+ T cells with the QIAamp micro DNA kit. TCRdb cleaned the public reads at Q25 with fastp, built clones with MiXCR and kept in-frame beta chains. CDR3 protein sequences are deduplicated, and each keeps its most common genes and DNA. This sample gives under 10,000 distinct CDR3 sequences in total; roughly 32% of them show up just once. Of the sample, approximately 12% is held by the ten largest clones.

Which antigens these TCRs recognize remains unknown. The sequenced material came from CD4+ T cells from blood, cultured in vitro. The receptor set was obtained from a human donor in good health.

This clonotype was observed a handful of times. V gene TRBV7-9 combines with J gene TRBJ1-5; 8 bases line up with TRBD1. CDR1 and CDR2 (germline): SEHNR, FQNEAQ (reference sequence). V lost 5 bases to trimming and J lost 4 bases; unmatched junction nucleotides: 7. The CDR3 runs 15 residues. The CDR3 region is CASSDGTGSNQPQHF. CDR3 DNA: TGTGCCAGCAGCGATGGGACAGGCTCAAATCAGCCCCAGCATTTT.

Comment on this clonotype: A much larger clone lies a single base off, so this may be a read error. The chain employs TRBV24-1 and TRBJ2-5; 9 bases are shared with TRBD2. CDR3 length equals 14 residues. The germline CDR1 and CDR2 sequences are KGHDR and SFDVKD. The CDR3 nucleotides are TGTGCCACCAGTGAGGGACTAGCCCAAGAGACCCCGTACTTC. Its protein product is CATSEGLAQETPYF.

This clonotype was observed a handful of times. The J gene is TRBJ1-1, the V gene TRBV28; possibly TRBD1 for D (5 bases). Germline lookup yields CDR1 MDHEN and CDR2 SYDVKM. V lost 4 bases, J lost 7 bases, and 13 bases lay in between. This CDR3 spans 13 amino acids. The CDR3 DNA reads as TGTGCCAGCAGTTCACCGGGGGATGTTGAAGCTTTCTTT. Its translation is CASSSPGDVEAFF.

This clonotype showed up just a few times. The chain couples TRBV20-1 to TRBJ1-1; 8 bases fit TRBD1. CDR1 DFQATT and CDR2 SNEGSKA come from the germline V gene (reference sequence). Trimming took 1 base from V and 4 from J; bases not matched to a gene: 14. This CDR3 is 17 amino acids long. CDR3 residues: CSARVPLTGGGRTEAFF. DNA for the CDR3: TGCAGTGCTAGAGTCCCCCTTACAGGGGGTGGGCGCACTGAAGCTTTCTTT.

CDR3: CASSLGPDGTQYF. As DNA, the CDR3 is TGTGCCAGCAGCTTGGGGCCTGACGGGACCCAGTACTTC. V and J are TRBV5-5 and TRBJ2-5, with unresolved D. Looked up from germline, CDR1 is SGHKS and CDR2 is YYEKEE (reference sequence). The CDR3 totals 13 residues. V was clipped by 0 bases and J by 7 bases, with 10 bases between them.

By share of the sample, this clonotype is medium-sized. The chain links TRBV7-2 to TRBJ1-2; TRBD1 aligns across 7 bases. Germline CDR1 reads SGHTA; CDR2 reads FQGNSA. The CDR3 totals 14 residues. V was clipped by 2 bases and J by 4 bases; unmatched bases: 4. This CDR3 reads CASSLTTGAYGYTF. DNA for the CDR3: TGTGCCAGCAGCTTAACAACAGGGGCCTATGGCTACACCTTC.

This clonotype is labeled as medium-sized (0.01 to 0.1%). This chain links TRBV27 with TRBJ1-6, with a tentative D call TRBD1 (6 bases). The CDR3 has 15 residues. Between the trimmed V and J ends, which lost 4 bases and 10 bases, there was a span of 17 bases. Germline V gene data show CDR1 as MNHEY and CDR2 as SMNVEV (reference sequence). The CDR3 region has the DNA TGTGCCAGCAGTTACAACGGGGACATCAAGTCACCCCTCCACTTT. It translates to CASSYNGDIKSPLHF.

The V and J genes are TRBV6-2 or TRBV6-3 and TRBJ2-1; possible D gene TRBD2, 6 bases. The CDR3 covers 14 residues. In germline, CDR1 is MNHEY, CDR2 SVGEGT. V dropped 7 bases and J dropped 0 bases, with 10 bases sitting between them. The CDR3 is CASKGRSSYNEQFF. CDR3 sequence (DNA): TGTGCCAGCAAAGGGAGGAGCTCCTACAATGAGCAGTTCTTC.